This T cell receptor (beta chain) was sequenced in a study of T cell responses to AZD1222 COVID-19 vaccine. Points from the study as a whole: Following two doses of AZD1222, Spike-specific TCR breadth and depth rose. The donors showed a predominance of white British ancestry and of females, with possible underestimation of clonal diversity. CD4 TCRs linked to vaccination spanned spike, dominating at 160-218 and 743-854.

Second doses were pooled across both intervals (about 4 or about 12 weeks). Profiled with immunoSEQ multiplex PCR; TCRdb holds only in-frame clones, not every one. The table lists about 270,000 clones, almost 95% of them singletons, with 0.55% in the top ten. With regard to this clone: Antigen: not known.

This sample comprised peripheral blood, obtained 28 days after the second AZD1222 dose. The clonotype comes from an adult who received the AZD1222 COVID-19 vaccine.

The CDR3 DNA reads as TGTGCCAGCAGCCAAGAGTCGTGGGTCACTGAAGCTTTCTTT. Its translation is CASSQESWVTEAFF. V and J are TRBV14 and TRBJ1-1; D not resolved. The germline V gene encodes CDR1 SGHDN and CDR2 FVKESK. Trimming left V 0 bases short and J 4 bases short, with 9 bases between. The CDR3 is 14 residues long.